Shown below are 17 T cell receptor beta chains from a single sample sequenced in a study of shared clonotypes between healthy human individuals. Produced via immunoSEQ multiplex PCR; TCRdb's table is partial and in-frame only. The table records roughly 2.5 million clones, roughly 92% of them present only once. Sequenced material: naive CD4+ T cells sorted from blood. Subset denoted: CD45RA+ positively selected. These TCRs come from a man younger than 35 in good health.

This chain connects TRBV25-1 to TRBJ1-2; 9 nucleotides align to TRBD1. This CDR3 contains 17 residues. Germline V gene sequence: CDR1 MGHDK, CDR2 SYGVNS. The V gene end was trimmed by 2 bases and the J gene end by 1 base; junction bases not matched to a gene: 8. The CDR3 DNA sequence: TGTGCCAGCAGTGAACCGGGACAGGGCGACATTAACTATGGCTACACCTTC. Translating gives CASSEPGQGDINYGYTF.

The rearrangement uses TRBV19 and TRBJ1-2; TRBD1 aligns across 9 bases. The CDR3 runs to 12 residues. Germline V CDR1 and CDR2: LNHDA, SQIVND (reference sequence). Trimming at V came to 8 bases and at J to 4 bases, leaving 2 bases not matched to a gene. The CDR3 region is CASGDRAYGYTF. The CDR3 bases are TGTGCCAGTGGGGACAGGGCCTATGGCTACACCTTC. The full variable domain, in which reference TRBV19 and TRBJ1-2 provide the parts outside the CDR3, is DGGITQSPKYLFRKEGQNVTLSCEQNLNHDAMYWYRQDPGQGLRLIYYSQIVNDFQKGDIAEGYSVSREKKESFPLTVTSAQKNPTAFYLCASGDRAYGYTFGSGTRLTVV.

The V gene is TRBV27, the J gene TRBJ1-1; D remains unclear. This CDR3 spans 14 amino acids. CDR1 MNHEY and CDR2 SMNVEV come from the germline V gene (reference sequence). V lost 6 bases and J lost 0, with 11 bases in between. The DNA for the CDR3 is TGTGCCAGCAGCTCGTATCGCATGAACACTGAAGCTTTCTTT. This translates into CASSSYRMNTEAFF.

Details on this clone: The sample has other DNA sequences that encode this CDR3 too. CDR3 coding DNA: TGTGCCAGCAGCTTGGCCGGGTCGGGGTCCACAGATACGCAGTATTTT. This encodes CASSLAGSGSTDTQYF. The chain is built from TRBV5-4 and TRBJ2-3; a weak D match, TRBD2 (5 bases). The CDR3 covers 16 residues. The germline V gene has CDR1 SGHNT and CDR2 YYREEE (reference sequence). V gave up 0 bases and J gave up 2 bases, with 13 bases separating them.

The DNA for the CDR3 is TGTGCCAGCAGCACCCGGGACCAGACCTACACAGATACGCAGTATTTT. Translating gives CASSTRDQTYTDTQYF. The chain employs TRBV5-8 and TRBJ2-3; D is possibly TRBD1 or TRBD2 (5 bases each). CDR1 and CDR2 (germline): SGHTS, YDEGEE. Trimming stripped 4 bases from V and 2 bases from J, with 17 bases between. The CDR3 runs 16 residues.

The J gene is TRBJ2-7, the V gene TRBV6-5, with D uncertain. CDR3 length equals 13 residues. V dropped 10 bases and J dropped 0 bases, with 13 bases sitting between them. In germline, CDR1 is MNHEY, CDR2 SVGAGI. The CDR3 protein is CATRRGFSYEQYF. The CDR3 nucleotides read TGTGCCACGCGCCGCGGCTTCTCCTACGAGCAGTACTTC.

The J gene is TRBJ2-3, the V gene TRBV4-1; weak D call: TRBD2 (6 bases). CDR1 and CDR2 from the germline V gene are MGHRA and YSYEKL. CDR3 length: 16 residues. Between the trimmed V and J ends, which lost 1 base and 2 bases, there was a span of 13 bases. The CDR3 DNA reads TGCGCCAGCAGCCAAGGTCTAGCGTGGGACACAGATACGCAGTATTTT. This sequence encodes CASSQGLAWDTDTQYF.

The rearrangement joins TRBV28 to TRBJ1-2, with 7 bases that match TRBD1. Germline CDR1 MDHEN, CDR2 SYDVKM. The CDR3 runs 15 residues. The J segment lost 1 base and the V segment lost 5 bases, leaving 7 bases of the junction unmatched. The CDR3 coding sequence is TGTGCCAGCAGTATTAACAGGGGTAATAACTATGGCTACACCTTC. Its translation is CASSINRGNNYGYTF.

The chain joins TRBV5-1 to TRBJ2-1, with D possibly being TRBD1 or TRBD2 (5 bases each). V lost 4 bases and J lost 1, with 12 bases in between. The CDR3 contains 15 residues. Germline-derived CDR1 and CDR2 are SGHRS and YFSETQ. CDR3 sequence (DNA): TGCGCCAGCAGCACGGGACCCTTATCCTACAATGAGCAGTTCTTC. This sequence encodes CASSTGPLSYNEQFF.

The V gene is TRBV6-1, the J gene TRBJ2-7; 7 bases match TRBD2. This CDR3 has 12 amino acids. Unmatched junction bases numbered 0, after V lost 4 bases and J lost 3 bases. The germline gives CDR1 MNHNS, CDR2 SASEGT. Written as DNA, the CDR3 is TGTGCCAGCAGTGGCGGGGGCTACGAGCAGTACTTC. It specifies CASSGGGYEQYF.

DNA for the CDR3: TGCGCCAGCAGCCAAGAACCGGGACAGTCCTACGAGCAGTACTTC. It encodes CASSQEPGQSYEQYF. The chain uses TRBV4-1 and TRBJ2-7; TRBD1 matches 7 bases. CDR1 and CDR2 from the germline V gene are MGHRA and YSYEKL. The CDR3 contains 15 residues. The V segment lost 0 bases and the J segment 1 base; nucleotides outside the gene matches: 3.

The V call is TRBV5-1, the J call TRBJ2-5; 7 bases are shared with TRBD1. Germline V gene data show CDR1 as SGHRS and CDR2 as YFSETQ. There are 13 residues in the CDR3. Losses at the gene ends were 4 bases for V and 3 bases for J; bases not matched to a gene: 3. This CDR3 reads CASSNTGEETQYF. CDR3 bases: TGCGCCAGCAGCAACACAGGGGAAGAGACCCAGTACTTC.

This clone was detected only once. This chain links TRBV5-6 with TRBJ2-7; unclear D gene. The V gene's germline CDR1 is SGHDT and CDR2 YYEEEE. This CDR3 spans 12 amino acids. V was shortened by 2 bases and J by 11 bases, with 14 bases between the two germline ends. CDR3 loop: CASSFCAPQKYF. The CDR3 DNA follows: TGTGCCAGCAGCTTCTGCGCTCCCCAGAAGTACTTC. The full variable domain, its missing parts supplied by reference TRBV5-6 and TRBJ2-7, is DAGVTQSPTHLIKTRGQQVTLRCSPKSGHDTVSWYQQALGQGPQFIFQYYEEEERQRGNFPDRFSGHQFPNYSSELNVNALLLGDSALYLCASSFCAPQKYFGPGTRLTVT.

V and J are TRBV6-1 and TRBJ1-6; unclear D gene. Trimming shortened V by 2 bases and J by 14 bases, and 7 bases separated the two germline ends. Germline CDR1 is MNHNS and CDR2 is SASEGT. The CDR3 has 11 amino acids. This chain's CDR3 is CASSELQSLHF. The CDR3 DNA reads TGTGCCAGCAGTGAACTTCAATCCCTCCACTTT.

The chain links TRBV10-2 to TRBJ2-2; TRBD1 agrees at 9 bases. Per the germline V gene, CDR1 is WSHSY and CDR2 is SAAADI. V shed 7 bases, J shed 5 bases, and the junction held 5 bases outside the gene matches. This CDR3 contains 14 residues. CDR3: CASTGQGGTGELFF. The CDR3 DNA sequence: TGCGCCAGCACGGGACAGGGAGGAACCGGGGAGCTGTTTTTT.

For the CDR3, the DNA is TGTGCCAGCAGCATCTACACTAGCGGGAGGGGAGATACGCAGTATTTT. Translation: CASSIYTSGRGDTQYF. V usage is TRBV5-4 and J usage is TRBJ2-3, with 13 positions matching TRBD2. This CDR3 contains 16 residues. V lost 4 bases to trimming and J lost 5 bases; unmatched junction nucleotides: 7. Germline-derived CDR1 and CDR2 are SGHNT and YYREEE (reference sequence).

The chain links TRBV4-3 to TRBJ1-6; 7 bases align to TRBD1. The CDR3 sequence is 19 residues long. Unmatched junction bases numbered 8, after V lost 0 bases and J lost 0 bases. Germline V CDR1 and CDR2: LGHNA, YSLEER. The CDR3 region has the DNA TGCGCCAGCAGCCAAGAGACAAACAGGGGAAGCTCCTATAATTCACCCCTCCACTTT. It yields the protein CASSQETNRGSSYNSPLHF.